This TCR beta chain was obtained from a study of shared clonotypes between healthy human individuals. The genomic DNA of each subset was split evenly across several immunoSEQ plates. Sequencing was performed with immunoSEQ multiplex PCR; in TCRdb, only in-frame clones are kept and a portion is missing. The table shows some 2.1 million clones, with about 95% occurring only once. Naive CD8 cells were CD45RO-negative, positively selected for CCR7, excluding terminally differentiated effector memory CD45RA+ cells. There are 15 residues in the CDR3. Germline assignment: CDR1 MGHRA and CDR2 YSYEKL. V was pared by 0 bases and J by 4 bases, with 4 bases of the junction left unmatched.

This TCR derives from a man younger than 35 in good health. The V call is TRBV4-1, the J call TRBJ1-2; 8 nucleotides align to TRBD1. Sequences were obtained from naive CD8+ T cells sorted from blood. This CDR3 is CASSQDQGAGYGYTF. The CDR3 bases are TGCGCCAGCAGCCAAGACCAGGGGGCAGGCTATGGCTACACCTTC.